Following are 11 T cell receptor beta chains from one sample sequenced in a study of shared clonotypes between healthy human individuals. Clones were sequenced by immunoSEQ multiplex PCR, and TCRdb holds only the in-frame ones, with some missing. The table lists 1.5 million to 2.5 million clones, approximately 95% of them singletons. Terminally differentiated effector memory CD45RA+ cells were excluded from the naive CD8 cells, which were CD45RO-negative and positively selected for CCR7. The sequencing input was naive CD8+ T cells sorted from blood. Every receptor here comes from a man younger than 35 in good health.

V gene TRBV29-1 combines with J gene TRBJ2-3; 7 positions agree with TRBD2. J gave up 6 bases and V 1 base, and 10 bases lay outside the gene matches. The CDR3 length is 15 residues. Germline CDR1 reads SQVTM; CDR2 reads ANQGSEA. For the CDR3, the DNA is TGCAGCGTTGAAGCCCCCAGGACTAGTTACGATACGCAGTATTTT. As protein: CSVEAPRTSYDTQYF.

The sample holds one count of this clone. V usage is TRBV10-3 and J usage is TRBJ1-2; 8 bases align to TRBD1. The CDR3 covers 13 residues. V shed 8 bases, J shed 6 bases, and the junction held 8 bases outside the gene matches. Germline V gene lookup returns CDR1 ENHRY and CDR2 SYGVKD. The CDR3 sequence is CAIPTDRANGYTF. The CDR3 DNA sequence: TGTGCCATCCCGACGGACAGGGCAAATGGCTACACCTTC.

Details on this clone: Other DNA variants within this sample encode the same CDR3. The rearrangement joins TRBV7-6 to TRBJ2-7; TRBD1 agrees at 7 bases. The CDR3 is made up of 12 amino acids. V gave up 5 bases and J gave up 5 bases; unmatched junction bases: 3. The germline V gene has CDR1 SGHVS and CDR2 FNYEAQ. CDR3 sequence reads: CASSLTGDEQYF. CDR3 sequence (DNA): TGTGCCAGCAGCCTTACAGGGGACGAGCAGTACTTC. Complete variable domain (other parts from reference TRBV7-6 and TRBJ2-7): GAGVSQSPRYKVTKRGQDVALRCDPISGHVSLYWYRQALGQGPEFLTYFNYEAQQDKSGLPNDRFSAERPEGSISTLTIQRTEQRDSAMYRCASSLTGDEQYFGPGTRLTVT.

The genes are TRBV11-2 and TRBJ2-7, with D unresolved. The CDR3 spans 18 residues. Trimming removed 1 base at V and 3 bases at J, with 22 bases between. Germline V lookup: CDR1 SGHAT, CDR2 FQNNGV. CDR3 bases: TGTGCCAGCAGCTTAGTCTGGATGATGGAGTCAGAGGACTACGAGCAGTACTTC. This gives the protein CASSLVWMMESEDYEQYF.

This rearrangement joins TRBV27 to TRBJ1-3; the D is unclear. The CDR3 consists of 15 residues. Germline CDR1 reads MNHEY; CDR2 reads SMNVEV (reference sequence). The V and J ends lost 3 bases and 1 base respectively, with 10 bases between them. The CDR3 loop reads CASSFAGRSGNTIYF. CDR3 nucleotides: TGTGCCAGCAGTTTCGCAGGTCGGTCTGGAAACACCATATATTTT.

The V gene is TRBV4-1, the J gene TRBJ2-7; 10 positions agree with TRBD2. The ends lost 4 bases at V and 3 bases at J; junction bases unmatched: 6. The CDR3 is 15 amino acids. Germline V gene data show CDR1 as MGHRA and CDR2 as YSYEKL. The CDR3 spells CASSPLSGGFYEQYF. The CDR3 region has the DNA TGCGCCAGCAGCCCCCTTAGCGGGGGGTTCTACGAGCAGTACTTC.

The sample holds one count of this clone. The chain links TRBV4-1 to TRBJ2-7; perhaps TRBD2 as D (6 bases). Looked up from germline, CDR1 is MGHRA and CDR2 is YSYEKL. The V and J ends lost 0 bases and 2 bases respectively, with 14 bases between them. This CDR3 region has 16 residues. The CDR3 region has the DNA TGCGCCAGCAGCCAAGATCTCAATAGCGGTACCTACGAGCAGTACTTC. It encodes CASSQDLNSGTYEQYF.

The CDR3, as DNA: TGTGCCAGCAGTTTACAGGGCACGGTCCCCTACGAGCAGTACTTC. Protein product: CASSLQGTVPYEQYF. The chain uses TRBV27 and TRBJ2-7, with D possibly matching TRBD1 (5 bases). Germline loops: CDR1 MNHEY, CDR2 SMNVEV (reference sequence). The CDR3 sequence is 15 residues long. V was trimmed by 2 bases and J by 2 bases, leaving 13 bases between them.

V and J are TRBV5-4 and TRBJ2-7, with 8 bases lining up with TRBD1. The CDR3 totals 14 residues. In germline, CDR1 is SGHNT, CDR2 YYREEE (reference sequence). The V and J ends lost 4 bases and 2 bases, in that order; junction bases with no gene match: 5. The CDR3 nucleotides are TGTGCCAGCAGCCAACAGGGGGACCCCTACGAGCAGTACTTC. Amino acids: CASSQQGDPYEQYF.

This clone was observed a single time. DNA for the CDR3: TGTGCCAGCTGGGGGTTTGGGAGTAACACCGGGGAGCTGTTTTTT. Protein sequence: CASWGFGSNTGELFF. The chain uses TRBV6-5 and TRBJ2-2, with D tentatively TRBD1 or TRBD2 (5 bases each). This CDR3 region has 15 residues. V lost 8 bases and J 2 bases, leaving 15 bases between the germline ends. Germline lookup yields CDR1 MNHEY and CDR2 SVGAGI.

The chain combines TRBV4-1 with TRBJ1-2, with 12 bases lining up with TRBD1. Germline trimming cut 0 bases from V and 7 bases from J; bases unmatched to any gene: 6. Germline lookup yields CDR1 MGHRA and CDR2 YSYEKL. The length of the CDR3 is 16 residues. CDR3 loop: CASSQDPGDRGLGYTF. The DNA of the CDR3 is TGCGCCAGCAGCCAAGATCCTGGGGACAGGGGGCTTGGCTACACCTTC.